The T cell receptor beta chain under discussion was sequenced for a study of cytomegalovirus exposure and HLA in healthy donors. The CDR3 spans 14 residues. Trimming took 1 base from V and 4 from J, leaving 10 bases between them. Germline CDR1 MDHEN, CDR2 SYDVKM. 60 Vbeta and 13 Jbeta primers were used in PCR. Generated by immunoSEQ multiplex PCR, the TCRdb table keeps only in-frame clones and is missing some. The table shows 150,000 to 200,000 clones, with 84% occurring only once. Study-wide results and caveats: When analyzed later, a missense DCLRE1C variant was found to be linked to TCR beta V- and J-gene trimming.

To note about this clone: Its target is not known.

The receptor was derived from a boy between 10 and 17 years old in good health and CMV-seronegative. This sequence joins TRBV28 and TRBJ1-1; no definite D call. The sample comprised PBMCs. The CDR3 coding sequence is TGTGCCAGCAGTTTATACGGTTATGGCACTGAAGCTTTCTTT. Residues: CASSLYGYGTEAFF.